This T cell receptor (beta chain) was sequenced in a study of OX40 agonist ivuxolimab in advanced cancers. Study summary: Dose-escalation cases comprised hepatocellular carcinoma, melanoma, renal cell or head and neck cancer. The study reported partial responses in three patients: one hepatocellular carcinoma, two cutaneous melanoma.

The V gene's germline CDR1 is SEHNR and CDR2 FQNEAQ (reference sequence). The CDR3 has 16 residues. V shed 7 bases and J 0 bases; nucleotides not matched to a gene: 8. Study findings and constraints: Both blood CD4+ and CD8+ T cells showed clonal growth by week 6 at 0.1 to 3.0 mg/kg.

Peripheral blood came from all dose cohorts at three timepoints. Assay: immunoSEQ multiplex PCR; the TCRdb copy retains only in-frame clones and omits some. The data contain about 66,000 clones, 77% of them singletons. About this clone itself: Its antigen is still unknown.

The chain employs TRBV7-9 and TRBJ1-2; 10 nucleotides agree with TRBD1. The material sequenced was CD4+ or CD8+ T cells sorted from blood, taken in a trial of the OX40 agonist ivuxolimab. This receptor was obtained from an adult with an advanced solid tumor such as melanoma, head and neck, liver or kidney cancer. The CDR3, as DNA: TGTGCCAGCATCCCTGACAGGGGGCTAGCTAACTATGGCTACACCTTC. Translated, it gives CASIPDRGLANYGYTF.